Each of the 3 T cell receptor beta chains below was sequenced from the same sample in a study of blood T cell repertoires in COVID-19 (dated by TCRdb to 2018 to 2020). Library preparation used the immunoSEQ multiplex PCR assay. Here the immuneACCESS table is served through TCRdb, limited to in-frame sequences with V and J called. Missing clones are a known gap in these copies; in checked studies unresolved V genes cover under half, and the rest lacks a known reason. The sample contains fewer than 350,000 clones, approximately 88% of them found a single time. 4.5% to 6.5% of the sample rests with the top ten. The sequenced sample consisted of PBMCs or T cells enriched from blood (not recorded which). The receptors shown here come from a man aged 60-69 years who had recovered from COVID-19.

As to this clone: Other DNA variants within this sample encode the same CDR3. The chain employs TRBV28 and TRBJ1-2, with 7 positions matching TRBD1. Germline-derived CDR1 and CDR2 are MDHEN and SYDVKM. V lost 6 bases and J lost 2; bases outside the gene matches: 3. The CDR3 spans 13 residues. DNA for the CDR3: TGTGCCAGCAGCAGGGACAGCAACTATGGCTACACCTTC. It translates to CASSRDSNYGYTF.

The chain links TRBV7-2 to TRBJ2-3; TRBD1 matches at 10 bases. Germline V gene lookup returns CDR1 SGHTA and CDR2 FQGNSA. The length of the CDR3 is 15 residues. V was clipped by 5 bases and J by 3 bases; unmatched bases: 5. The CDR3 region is CASSQDRGPTDTQYF. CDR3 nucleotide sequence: TGTGCCAGCAGCCAAGACAGGGGGCCGACAGATACGCAGTATTTT.

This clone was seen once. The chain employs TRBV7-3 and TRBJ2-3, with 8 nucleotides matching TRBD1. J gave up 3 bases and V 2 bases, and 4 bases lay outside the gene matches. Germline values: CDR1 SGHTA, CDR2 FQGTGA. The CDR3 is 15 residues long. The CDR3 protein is CASSLSGGLTDTQYF. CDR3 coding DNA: TGTGCCAGCAGCTTATCAGGGGGCTTAACAGATACGCAGTATTTT.